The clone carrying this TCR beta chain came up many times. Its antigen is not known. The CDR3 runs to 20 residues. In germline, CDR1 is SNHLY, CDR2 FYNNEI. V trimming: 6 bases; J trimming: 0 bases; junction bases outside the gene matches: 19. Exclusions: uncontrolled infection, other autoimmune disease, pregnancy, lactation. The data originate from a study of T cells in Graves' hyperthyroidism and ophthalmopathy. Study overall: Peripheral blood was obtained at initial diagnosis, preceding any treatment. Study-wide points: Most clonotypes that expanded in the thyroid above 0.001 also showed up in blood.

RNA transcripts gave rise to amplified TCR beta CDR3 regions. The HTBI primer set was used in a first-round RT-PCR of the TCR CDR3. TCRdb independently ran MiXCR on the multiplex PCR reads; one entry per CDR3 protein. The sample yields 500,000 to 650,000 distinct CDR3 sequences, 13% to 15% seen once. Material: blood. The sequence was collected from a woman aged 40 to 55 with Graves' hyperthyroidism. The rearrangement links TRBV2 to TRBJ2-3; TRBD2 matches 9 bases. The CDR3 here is CASRRASGALLEYSTDTQYF. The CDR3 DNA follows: TGTGCCAGCAGGCGGGCTAGCGGGGCCTTATTAGAATATAGCACAGATACGCAGTATTTT. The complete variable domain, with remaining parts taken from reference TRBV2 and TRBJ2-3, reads EPEVTQTPSHQVTQMGQEVILRCVPISNHLYFYWYRQILGQKVEFLVSFYNNEISEKSEIFDDQFSVERPDGSNFTLKIRSTKLEDSAMYFCASRRASGALLEYSTDTQYFGPGTRLTVL.